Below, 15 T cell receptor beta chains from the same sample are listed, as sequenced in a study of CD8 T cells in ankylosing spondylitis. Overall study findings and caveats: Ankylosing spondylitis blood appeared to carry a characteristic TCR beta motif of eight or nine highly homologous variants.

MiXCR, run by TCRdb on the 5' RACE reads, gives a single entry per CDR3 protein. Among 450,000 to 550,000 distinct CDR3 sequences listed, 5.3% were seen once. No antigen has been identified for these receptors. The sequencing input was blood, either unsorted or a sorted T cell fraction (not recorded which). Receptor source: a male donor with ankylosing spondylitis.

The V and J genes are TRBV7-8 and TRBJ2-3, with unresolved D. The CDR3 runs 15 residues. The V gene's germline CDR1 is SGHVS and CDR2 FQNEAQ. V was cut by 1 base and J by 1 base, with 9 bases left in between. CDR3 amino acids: CASSLGRHRTDTQYF. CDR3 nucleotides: TGTGCCAGCAGCTTAGGGAGACACCGCACAGATACGCAGTATTTT.

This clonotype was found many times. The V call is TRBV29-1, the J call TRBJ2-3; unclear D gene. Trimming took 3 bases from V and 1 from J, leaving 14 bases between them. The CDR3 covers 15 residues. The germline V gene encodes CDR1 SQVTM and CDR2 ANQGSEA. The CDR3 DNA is TGCAGCGTTGAGTGGAGTCCATGGGGCACAGATACGCAGTATTTT. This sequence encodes CSVEWSPWGTDTQYF.

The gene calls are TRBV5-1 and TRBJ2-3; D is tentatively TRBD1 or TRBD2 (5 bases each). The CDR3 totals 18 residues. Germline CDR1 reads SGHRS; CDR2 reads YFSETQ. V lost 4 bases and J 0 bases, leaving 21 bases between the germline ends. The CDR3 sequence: CASSLGERLAYSTDTQYF. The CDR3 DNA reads TGCGCCAGCAGCCTGGGGGAGCGGCTAGCTTATAGCACAGATACGCAGTATTTT.

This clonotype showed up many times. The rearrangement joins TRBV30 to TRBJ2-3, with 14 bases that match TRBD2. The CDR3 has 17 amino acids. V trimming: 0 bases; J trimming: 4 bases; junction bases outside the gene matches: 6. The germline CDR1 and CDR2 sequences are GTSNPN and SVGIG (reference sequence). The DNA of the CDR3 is TGTGCCTGGAGTGTGGGGACTAGCGGGAGTGTCGCAGATACGCAGTATTTT. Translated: CAWSVGTSGSVADTQYF.

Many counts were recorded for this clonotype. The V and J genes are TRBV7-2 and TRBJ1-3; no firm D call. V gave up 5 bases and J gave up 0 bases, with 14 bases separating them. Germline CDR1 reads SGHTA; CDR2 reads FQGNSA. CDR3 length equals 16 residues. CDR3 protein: CASSPGAAYSGNTIYF. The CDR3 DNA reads TGTGCCAGCAGCCCGGGAGCAGCTTACTCTGGAAACACCATATATTTT.

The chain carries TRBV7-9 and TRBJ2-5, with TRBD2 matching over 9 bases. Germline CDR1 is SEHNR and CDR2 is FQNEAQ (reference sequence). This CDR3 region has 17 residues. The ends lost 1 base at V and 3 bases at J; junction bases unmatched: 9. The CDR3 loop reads CASSLGMAGGPEETQYF. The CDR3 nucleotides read TGTGCCAGCAGCTTAGGTATGGCGGGAGGGCCCGAAGAGACCCAGTACTTC.

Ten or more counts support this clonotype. The CDR3 spells CSATNSGRAYEQFF. Written as DNA, the CDR3 is TGCAGCGCTACTAATAGCGGGAGGGCCTATGAGCAGTTCTTC. The J gene is TRBJ2-1, the V gene TRBV29-1; 11 nucleotides match TRBD2. Germline loops: CDR1 SQVTM, CDR2 ANQGSEA. The V and J ends lost 7 bases and 8 bases, in that order; junction bases with no gene match: 10. This CDR3 has 14 residues.

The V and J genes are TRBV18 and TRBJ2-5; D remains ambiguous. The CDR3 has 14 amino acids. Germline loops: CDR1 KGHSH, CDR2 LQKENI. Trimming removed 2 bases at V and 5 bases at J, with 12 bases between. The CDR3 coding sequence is TGTGCCAGCTCACCAAGTTTCCGGAAGGAGACCCAGTACTTC. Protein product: CASSPSFRKETQYF.

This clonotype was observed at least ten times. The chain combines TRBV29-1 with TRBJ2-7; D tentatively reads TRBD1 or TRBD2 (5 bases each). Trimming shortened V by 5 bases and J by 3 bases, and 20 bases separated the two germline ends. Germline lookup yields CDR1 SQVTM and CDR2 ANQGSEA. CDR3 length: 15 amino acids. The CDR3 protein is CSVIPSGQGSYEQYF. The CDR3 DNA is TGCAGCGTTATCCCCTCGGGGCAGGGAAGCTACGAGCAGTACTTC.

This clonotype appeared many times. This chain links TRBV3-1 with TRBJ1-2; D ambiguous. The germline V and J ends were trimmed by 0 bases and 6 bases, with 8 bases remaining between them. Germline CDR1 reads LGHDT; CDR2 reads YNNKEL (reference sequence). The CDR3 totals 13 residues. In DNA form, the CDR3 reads TGTGCCAGCAGCCAAGAAAGGCGGAATGGCTACACCTTC. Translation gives CASSQERRNGYTF.

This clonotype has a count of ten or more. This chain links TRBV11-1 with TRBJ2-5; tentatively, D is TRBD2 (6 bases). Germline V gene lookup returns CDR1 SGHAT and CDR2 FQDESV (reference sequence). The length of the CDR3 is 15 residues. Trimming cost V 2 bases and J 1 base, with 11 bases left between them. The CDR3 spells CASSLSIAVQETQYF. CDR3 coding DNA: TGTGCCAGCAGCTTAAGTATAGCGGTCCAAGAGACCCAGTACTTC.

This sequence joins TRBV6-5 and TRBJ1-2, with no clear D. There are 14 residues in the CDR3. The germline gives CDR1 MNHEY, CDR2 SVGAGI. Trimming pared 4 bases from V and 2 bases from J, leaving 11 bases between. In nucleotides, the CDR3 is TGTGCCAGCAGTTCCCGCAGGCAGAACTATGGCTACACCTTC. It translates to CASSSRRQNYGYTF.

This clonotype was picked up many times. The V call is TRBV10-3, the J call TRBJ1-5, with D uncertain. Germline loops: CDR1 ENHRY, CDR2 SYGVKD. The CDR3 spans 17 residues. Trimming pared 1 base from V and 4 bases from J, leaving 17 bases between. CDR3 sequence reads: CAISEYPTGPRNQPQHF. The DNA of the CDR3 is TGTGCCATCAGTGAGTACCCCACTGGACCGAGGAATCAGCCCCAGCATTTT.

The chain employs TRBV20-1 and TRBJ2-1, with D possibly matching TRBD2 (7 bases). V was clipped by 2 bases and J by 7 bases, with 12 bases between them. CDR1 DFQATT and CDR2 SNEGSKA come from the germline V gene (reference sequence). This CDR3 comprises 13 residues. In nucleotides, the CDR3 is TGCAGTGCTAGACGAAGGGGGGGGAATGAGCAGTTCTTC. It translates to CSARRRGGNEQFF.

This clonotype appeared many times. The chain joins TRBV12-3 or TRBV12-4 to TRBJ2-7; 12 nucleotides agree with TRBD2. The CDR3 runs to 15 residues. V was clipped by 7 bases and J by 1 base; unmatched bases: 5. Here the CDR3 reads CASTPGTSGSYEQYF. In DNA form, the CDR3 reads TGTGCCAGCACTCCCGGGACTAGCGGGTCCTACGAGCAGTACTTC.